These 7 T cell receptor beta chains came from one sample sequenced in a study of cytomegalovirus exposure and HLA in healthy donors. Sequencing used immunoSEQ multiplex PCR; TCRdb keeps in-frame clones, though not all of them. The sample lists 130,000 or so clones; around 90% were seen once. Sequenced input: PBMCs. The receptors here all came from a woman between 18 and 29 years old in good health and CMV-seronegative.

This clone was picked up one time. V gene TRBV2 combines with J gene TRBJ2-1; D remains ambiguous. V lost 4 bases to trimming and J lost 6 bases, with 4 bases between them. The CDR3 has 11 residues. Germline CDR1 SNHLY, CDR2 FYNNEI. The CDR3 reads CASSGLNEQFF. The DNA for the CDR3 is TGTGCCAGCAGTGGTCTCAATGAGCAGTTCTTC.

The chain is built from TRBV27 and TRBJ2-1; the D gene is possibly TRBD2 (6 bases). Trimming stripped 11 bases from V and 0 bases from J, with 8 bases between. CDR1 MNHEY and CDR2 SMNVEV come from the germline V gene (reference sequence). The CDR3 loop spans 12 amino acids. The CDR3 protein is CAVGLSYNEQFF. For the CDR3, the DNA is TGTGCCGTGGGACTCTCCTACAATGAGCAGTTCTTC.

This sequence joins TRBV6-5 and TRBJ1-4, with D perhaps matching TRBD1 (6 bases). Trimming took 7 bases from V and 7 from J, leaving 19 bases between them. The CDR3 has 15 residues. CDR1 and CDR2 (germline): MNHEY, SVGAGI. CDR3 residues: CASKGTPRMPEKLFF. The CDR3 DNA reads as TGTGCCAGCAAAGGGACACCAAGGATGCCTGAAAAACTGTTTTTT.

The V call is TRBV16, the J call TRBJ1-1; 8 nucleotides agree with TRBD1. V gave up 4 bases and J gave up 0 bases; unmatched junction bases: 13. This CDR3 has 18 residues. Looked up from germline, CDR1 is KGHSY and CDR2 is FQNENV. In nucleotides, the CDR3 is TGTGCCAGCAGCCCCCCACCCCGGGACAGGCTATTGAACACTGAAGCTTTCTTT. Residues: CASSPPPRDRLLNTEAFF. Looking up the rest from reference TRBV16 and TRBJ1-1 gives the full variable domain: GEEVAQTPKHLVRGEGQKAKLYCAPIKGHSYVFWYQQVLKNEFKFLISFQNENVFDETGMPKERFSAKCLPNSPCSLEIQATKLEDSAVYFCASSPPPRDRLLNTEAFFGQGTRLTVV.

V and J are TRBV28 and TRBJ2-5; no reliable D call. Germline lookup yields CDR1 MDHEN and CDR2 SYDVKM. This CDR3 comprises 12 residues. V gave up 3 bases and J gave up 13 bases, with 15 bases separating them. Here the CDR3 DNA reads TGTGCCAGCAGTTTTAGGTTATCGCCGGGGTACTTC. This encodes CASSFRLSPGYF.

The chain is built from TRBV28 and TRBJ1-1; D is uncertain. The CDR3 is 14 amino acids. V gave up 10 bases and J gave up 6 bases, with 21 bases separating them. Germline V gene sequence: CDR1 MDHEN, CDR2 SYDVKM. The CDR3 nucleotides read TGTGCCATCAAGGGAGATCCGGGAAGGTCTGAAGCTTTCTTT. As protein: CAIKGDPGRSEAFF.

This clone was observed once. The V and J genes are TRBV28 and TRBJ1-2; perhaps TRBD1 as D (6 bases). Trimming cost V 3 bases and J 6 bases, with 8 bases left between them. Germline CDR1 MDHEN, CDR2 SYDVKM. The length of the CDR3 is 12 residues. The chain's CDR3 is CASSFPGDGYTF. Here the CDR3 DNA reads TGTGCCAGCAGTTTTCCAGGGGATGGCTACACCTTC.